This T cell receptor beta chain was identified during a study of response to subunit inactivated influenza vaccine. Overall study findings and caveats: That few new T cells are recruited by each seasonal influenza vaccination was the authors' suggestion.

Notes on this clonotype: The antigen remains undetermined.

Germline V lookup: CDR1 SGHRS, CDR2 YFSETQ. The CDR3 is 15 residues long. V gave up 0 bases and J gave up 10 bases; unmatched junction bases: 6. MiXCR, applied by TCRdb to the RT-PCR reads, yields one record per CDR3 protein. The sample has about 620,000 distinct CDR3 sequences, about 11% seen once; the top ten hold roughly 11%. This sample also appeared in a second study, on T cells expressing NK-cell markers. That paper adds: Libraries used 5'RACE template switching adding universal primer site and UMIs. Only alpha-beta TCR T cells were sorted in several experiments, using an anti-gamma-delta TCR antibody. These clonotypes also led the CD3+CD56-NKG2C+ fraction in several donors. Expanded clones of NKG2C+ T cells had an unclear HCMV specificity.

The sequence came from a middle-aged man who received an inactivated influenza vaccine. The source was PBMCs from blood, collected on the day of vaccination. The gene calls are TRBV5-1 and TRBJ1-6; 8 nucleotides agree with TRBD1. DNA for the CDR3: TGCGCCAGCAGCTTGGCACGACAGGGGAACTCACCCCTCCACTTT. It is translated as CASSLARQGNSPLHF.